Listed below are T cell receptor beta chains from one sample, sequenced in a study of blood T cell repertoires in COVID-19. The method was immunoSEQ multiplex PCR; TCRdb's version includes in-frame clones alone and lacks a portion of them. The data contain roughly 250,000 clones, around 84% of them singletons. Input material: peripheral blood. Receptors were obtained from a woman aged 40 to 50 who had recovered from COVID-19. The CDR3 runs from the conserved cysteine through the conserved F or W. The order of the fields is J gene, D gene, V gene, clone size, CDR3 DNA, CDR3 protein. A D gene is named only where the DNA matches it firmly. Expanded clones get a size class; other rows say once, few or many, or leave the size out.

>TRBJ1-5|.|TRBV18|.
TGTGCCAGCTCACTGGGAAGATCCGGGGGCAATCAGCCCCAGCATTTT
CASSLGRSGGNQPQHF
>TRBJ1-2|.|TRBV28|.
TGTGCCAGCAGCCCAGCGGACAGCTATGGCTACACCTTC
CASSPADSYGYTF
>TRBJ2-5|TRBD2|TRBV9|.
TGTGCCAGCAGCGTGGGACTAGAAGAGACCCAGTACTTC
CASSVGLEETQYF
>TRBJ1-6|.|TRBV5-6|.
TGTGCCAGCCAACGGCGCGGGGACGTTGGCTATAATTCACCCCTCCACTTT
CASQRRGDVGYNSPLHF
>TRBJ1-1|TRBD1|TRBV11-2|.
TGTGCCAGCAGCTCCCAGGGGGCCACTGAAGCTTTCTTT
CASSSQGATEAFF
>TRBJ2-4|TRBD1|TRBV7-9|.
TGTGCCAGCAGCTTAGCCCGACAGGGGTTAGCCAAAAACATTCAGTACTTC
CASSLARQGLAKNIQYF
>TRBJ2-6|.|TRBV2|.
TGTGCCAGCACTGCAGACAGTAACTCTGGGGCCAACGTCCTGACTTTC
CASTADSNSGANVLTF
>TRBJ1-4|.|TRBV5-1|.
TGCGCCAGCAGCTTGGCTGCAACTAATGAAAAACTGTTTTTT
CASSLAATNEKLFF
>TRBJ2-7|TRBD1|TRBV18|.
TGTGCCAGCTCACGCCAGGGGGAAGAGCAGTACTTC
CASSRQGEEQYF
>TRBJ1-6|.|TRBV2|.
TGTGCCAGCAGCCCCACTTGGCCCACGGGTTCACCCCTCCACTTT
CASSPTWPTGSPLHF
>TRBJ1-1|.|TRBV2|once
TGTGCCAGCAGTGTTTTCCTTGGGGGGAAGAGGACTGAAGCTTTCTTT
CASSVFLGGKRTEAFF
>TRBJ1-2|TRBD1|TRBV2|many
TGTGCCAGCAGGGACAGGGGGGCCGGCGGTGGCTACACCTTC
CASRDRGAGGGYTF
>TRBJ1-1|.|TRBV5-6|.
TGTGCCAGCAGCTCCCTCCGGGGGACGCAGGTGCTCTTT
CASSSLRGTQVLF
>TRBJ2-7|.|TRBV7-2|.
TGTGCCAGCAGCCCCGGGACATCCAATCTGAAGGGGGAGCAGTACTTC
CASSPGTSNLKGEQYF
>TRBJ2-7|.|TRBV3-1/TRBV3-2|.
TGTGCCAGCAGCTTCGGGACACAATCCTACGAGCAGTACTTC
CASSFGTQSYEQYF
>TRBJ1-1|.|TRBV9|.
TGTGCCAGCAGCCCCCAGGGCTTGAACACTGAAGCTTTCTTT
CASSPQGLNTEAFF